The 32 T cell receptor beta chains listed next were all sequenced from one sample in a study of cytomegalovirus exposure and HLA in healthy donors. The PCR contained 60 Vbeta and 13 Jbeta primers. This table comes from immunoSEQ multiplex PCR, and its TCRdb copy is limited to in-frame clones, with some not included. Counted here are fewer than 200,000 clones, around 67% occurring once; the ten biggest clones make up just under 4.5%. The sequencing input was PBMCs. These receptors were collected from a woman aged 18-29 years in good health and CMV-seropositive.

The genes are TRBV15 and TRBJ2-5; D uncertain. This CDR3 spans 18 amino acids. Germline CDR1 reads LNHNV; CDR2 reads YYDKDF (reference sequence). Trimming shortened V by 1 base and J by 3 bases, and 21 bases separated the two germline ends. CDR3: CATSRGRRLEHQEETQYF. Written as DNA, the CDR3 is TGTGCCACCAGCAGAGGCCGAAGGCTGGAACACCAGGAAGAGACCCAGTACTTC.

The CDR3, as DNA: TGTGCCAGCAGTTTAGGAGCCCGAAACTATGGCTACACCTTC. It translates to CASSLGARNYGYTF. V and J are TRBV27 and TRBJ1-2; D remains ambiguous. This CDR3 contains 14 residues. Germline loops: CDR1 MNHEY, CDR2 SMNVEV (reference sequence). V lost 2 bases, J lost 2 bases, and 9 bases lay in between.

The J gene is TRBJ1-6, the V gene TRBV10-2; D might be TRBD1 (5 bases). CDR1 is WSHSY and CDR2 is SAAADI in the germline V gene. Trimming stripped 2 bases from V and 10 bases from J, with 15 bases between. The CDR3 runs to 15 residues. The CDR3 DNA sequence: TGCGCCAGCAGTGAGAGGGGCAGGACGATCTCACCCCTCCACTTT. This gives the protein CASSERGRTISPLHF.

V usage is TRBV11-2 and J usage is TRBJ2-7; TRBD1 agrees at 9 bases. J lost 6 bases, V lost 0 bases, and 3 bases had no gene match. Germline assignment: CDR1 SGHAT and CDR2 FQNNGV. The CDR3 has 14 residues. The CDR3 reads CASSLDNRGLEQYF. CDR3 nucleotides: TGTGCCAGCAGCTTAGATAACAGGGGGCTCGAGCAGTACTTC.

Here the CDR3 reads CASSLNSQGDGYTF. CDR3 in DNA: TGTGCCAGCAGCTTAAACTCACAGGGGGATGGCTACACCTTC. V and J are TRBV5-4 and TRBJ1-2; 8 nucleotides line up with TRBD1. Germline V lookup: CDR1 SGHNT, CDR2 YYREEE (reference sequence). With 2 bases clipped from V and 6 bases from J, the junction kept 6 bases outside the gene matches. This CDR3 is 14 amino acids long. The whole variable domain, remainder taken from reference TRBV5-4 and TRBJ1-2, is ETGVTQSPTHLIKTRGQQVTLRCSSQSGHNTVSWYQQALGQGPQFIFQYYREEENGRGNFPPRFSGLQFPNYSSELNVNALELDDSALYLCASSLNSQGDGYTFGSGTRLTVV.

This chain uses TRBV30 with TRBJ1-3; D uncertain. The CDR3 loop spans 15 amino acids. Germline CDR1 and CDR2: GTSNPN and SVGIG (reference sequence). V lost 0 bases and J lost 4, with 13 bases in between. The CDR3, as DNA: TGTGCCTGGAGTGTACGAAGGGAGTTCGGAAACACCATATATTTT. It specifies CAWSVRREFGNTIYF.

This clone was picked up a small number of times. This chain links TRBV5-1 with TRBJ2-7, with 8 bases matching TRBD1. V was pared by 0 bases and J by 3 bases, with 5 bases of the junction left unmatched. The CDR3 totals 15 residues. Germline lookup yields CDR1 SGHRS and CDR2 YFSETQ. The CDR3 DNA reads as TGCGCCAGCAGCTTGGCCGGGACAGGAGTCTACGAGCAGTACTTC. Translated, it gives CASSLAGTGVYEQYF.

The chain links TRBV21-1 to TRBJ2-3; the tabulated D call, TRBD2, remains unverified against the DNA. TRBV21-1 is labeled a pseudogene. The CDR3 totals 14 residues. The CDR3 region is CASRGAGTTDTQYF. The CDR3 DNA reads TGTGCCAGCAGGGGAGCGGGAACCACAGATACGCAGTATTTT.

The V call is TRBV29-1, the J call TRBJ1-2; 7 positions agree with TRBD1. Germline lookup yields CDR1 SQVTM and CDR2 ANQGSEA. This CDR3 comprises 14 residues. The trim removed 3 bases at V and 4 bases at J, leaving 8 bases unmatched. The CDR3 DNA is TGCAGCGTTGAGACGACAGGGTCTGGCTATGGCTACACCTTC. Translated, it gives CSVETTGSGYGYTF. Complete variable domain (other parts from reference TRBV29-1 and TRBJ1-2): SAVISQKPSRDICQRGTSLTIQCQVDSQVTMMFWYRQQPGQSLTLIATANQGSEATYESGFVIDKFPISRPNLTFSTLTVSNMSPEDSSIYLCSVETTGSGYGYTFGSGTRLTVV.

This clone has only a few counts. The rearrangement joins TRBV6-5 to TRBJ2-2; maybe TRBD2 (5 bases). Germline-derived CDR1 and CDR2 are MNHEY and SVGAGI. CDR3 length: 15 amino acids. The germline V and J ends were trimmed by 6 bases and 7 bases, with 18 bases remaining between them. Here the CDR3 DNA reads TGTGCCAGCAGCCCCCCGACTACTTCCCACGGGGAGCTGTTTTTT. As protein: CASSPPTTSHGELFF.

The V call is TRBV7-2, the J call TRBJ2-3, with 15 positions matching TRBD2. The ends lost 5 bases at V and 4 bases at J; junction bases unmatched: 7. Germline V gene sequence: CDR1 SGHTA, CDR2 FQGNSA. This CDR3 region has 17 residues. CDR3 sequence (DNA): TGTGCCAGCAGCGGGGCCGGACTAGCGGGAGGGCCAGATACGCAGTATTTT. Protein sequence: CASSGAGLAGGPDTQYF.

This chain links TRBV18 with TRBJ1-2, with D unclear. Trimming took 0 bases from V and 2 from J, leaving 10 bases between them. Germline V lookup: CDR1 KGHSH, CDR2 LQKENI. The CDR3 length is 15 residues. CDR3 region: CASSPPGAGNYGYTF. The CDR3 DNA sequence: TGTGCCAGCTCACCACCTGGTGCGGGGAACTATGGCTACACCTTC.

The chain links TRBV6-6 to TRBJ2-7, with D possibly TRBD1 on 5 matching bases. Germline V gene lookup returns CDR1 MNHNY and CDR2 SVGAGI (reference sequence). V was shortened by 10 bases and J by 2 bases, with 18 bases between the two germline ends. The CDR3 sequence is 14 residues long. CDR3 region: CATQWGPETYEQYF. Here the CDR3 DNA reads TGTGCCACCCAGTGGGGCCCGGAGACCTACGAGCAGTACTTC.

J is TRBJ2-2 and V is TRBV18, with unresolved D. Germline V gene data show CDR1 as KGHSH and CDR2 as LQKENI. This CDR3 has 16 amino acids. V gave up 3 bases and J gave up 1 base, with 12 bases separating them. The CDR3 bases are TGTGCCAGCTCACCTTTTATGGGCCAGAACACCGGGGAGCTGTTTTTT. Its translation is CASSPFMGQNTGELFF.

The J gene is TRBJ1-5, the V gene TRBV7-6; unclear D gene. The CDR3 loop spans 13 amino acids. V dropped 8 bases and J dropped 0 bases, with 8 bases sitting between them. CDR1 SGHVS and CDR2 FNYEAQ come from the germline V gene. The CDR3 here is CASGVNSNQPQHF. The CDR3 DNA reads as TGTGCCAGCGGAGTCAATAGCAATCAGCCCCAGCATTTT.

This clone was detected a few times. The chain is built from TRBV19 and TRBJ1-2, with 9 nucleotides matching TRBD1. The J segment lost 6 bases and the V segment lost 5 bases, leaving 10 bases of the junction unmatched. Germline-derived CDR1 and CDR2 are LNHDA and SQIVND (reference sequence). The CDR3 loop spans 15 amino acids. The CDR3 DNA reads as TGTGCCAGTAGTCCGAGGGACAGGGAGAGAGATGGCTACACCTTC. Translation: CASSPRDRERDGYTF.

The gene calls are TRBV9 and TRBJ1-2; 10 bases line up with TRBD1. This CDR3 comprises 16 residues. Trimming took 4 bases from V and 3 from J; bases not matched to a gene: 9. Germline V gives CDR1 SGDLS, CDR2 YYNGEE. CDR3 nucleotides: TGTGCCAGCAGCTCTCACGGGACAGGGGAGTACTATGGCTACACCTTC. Amino acid sequence: CASSSHGTGEYYGYTF.

The V gene is TRBV27, the J gene TRBJ1-1; 9 nucleotides line up with TRBD1. V was pared by 2 bases and J by 1 base, with 2 bases of the junction left unmatched. The CDR3 is 15 amino acids. From germline, CDR1 is MNHEY and CDR2 SMNVEV (reference sequence). The CDR3 DNA reads TGTGCCAGCAGTTTACTGGGACAGGGGAACACTGAAGCTTTCTTT. Translating it yields CASSLLGQGNTEAFF.

The chain combines TRBV10-3 with TRBJ2-7; 8 bases map to TRBD1. V gave up 9 bases and J gave up 3 bases; unmatched junction bases: 10. From germline, CDR1 is ENHRY and CDR2 SYGVKD. This CDR3 comprises 14 residues. The CDR3 protein is CAIRSEQGDYEQYF. Written as DNA, the CDR3 is TGTGCCATAAGATCAGAACAGGGGGACTACGAGCAGTACTTC.

The chain combines TRBV2 with TRBJ1-1, with unresolved D. Germline values: CDR1 SNHLY, CDR2 FYNNEI. This CDR3 has 13 residues. V was cut by 6 bases and J by 1 base, with 9 bases left in between. The CDR3 reads CASSPRENTEAFF. The CDR3 bases are TGTGCCAGCAGCCCCCGGGAGAACACTGAAGCTTTCTTT.

The chain is built from TRBV7-9 and TRBJ2-6; D remains ambiguous. The CDR3 totals 18 residues. Germline V gene lookup returns CDR1 SEHNR and CDR2 FQNEAQ (reference sequence). Trimming shortened V by 5 bases and J by 1 base, and 18 bases separated the two germline ends. CDR3 residues: CASSPGQPLFSGANVLTF. The CDR3 coding sequence is TGTGCCAGCAGCCCTGGGCAGCCCTTATTTTCTGGGGCCAACGTCCTGACTTTC.

The chain couples TRBV7-2 to TRBJ2-3; 11 bases match TRBD2. Germline CDR1 reads SGHTA; CDR2 reads FQGNSA. The CDR3 totals 19 residues. Unmatched junction bases numbered 9, after V lost 0 bases and J lost 1 base. The CDR3 nucleotides are TGTGCCAGCAGCTTAGCCCGGCTAGCGGGGGGCCGTGGCACAGATACGCAGTATTTT. Translating gives CASSLARLAGGRGTDTQYF.

The rearrangement links TRBV7-3 to TRBJ2-5; weak D call: TRBD2 (7 bases). Germline V gives CDR1 SGHTA, CDR2 FQGTGA. CDR3 length: 15 amino acids. V lost 3 bases and J lost 4, with 15 bases in between. The CDR3 loop reads CASSFLGGARETQYF. CDR3 DNA sequence: TGTGCCAGCAGCTTCCTAGGGGGGGCCAGAGAGACCCAGTACTTC.

The chain links TRBV28 to TRBJ2-7; the D gene is possibly TRBD2 (6 bases). The germline V gene encodes CDR1 MDHEN and CDR2 SYDVKM. Trimming removed 5 bases at V and 3 bases at J, with 14 bases between. This CDR3 region has 14 residues. The DNA of the CDR3 is TGTGCCAGCAGTCTCATGGAGGGCCTCTACGAGCAGTACTTC. Amino acids: CASSLMEGLYEQYF.

The rearrangement joins TRBV6-1 to TRBJ2-3, with no clear D. The CDR3 sequence is 14 residues long. Germline CDR1 and CDR2: MNHNS and SASEGT. Trimming stripped 6 bases from V and 5 bases from J, with 15 bases between. CDR3 in DNA: TGTGCCAGCAGCCCGGGTCCCCAGAAAGATACGCAGTATTTT. Its protein is CASSPGPQKDTQYF.

This clone was counted between two and nine times. CDR3 in amino acids: CASSFQLAGGLHEQYF. The CDR3 DNA reads as TGTGCCAGCAGCTTTCAACTAGCGGGAGGGCTCCACGAGCAGTACTTC. The V call is TRBV2, the J call TRBJ2-5; TRBD2 aligns across 13 bases. The end of the DNA is better explained by TRBJ2-7, so the J call may be wrong. Germline CDR1 is SNHLY and CDR2 is FYNNEI. This CDR3 region has 16 residues.

This chain connects TRBV27 to TRBJ2-7; 7 bases line up with TRBD1. The CDR3 is made up of 12 amino acids. Germline CDR1 MNHEY, CDR2 SMNVEV (reference sequence). Trimming cost V 5 bases and J 6 bases; bases outside gene matches: 4. CDR3 sequence (DNA): TGTGCCAGCAGTAGAACAGGGGTCGAGCAGTACTTC. Amino acids: CASSRTGVEQYF.

This chain links TRBV5-4 with TRBJ1-1; 8 bases align to TRBD1. V trimming: 2 bases; J trimming: 10 bases; junction bases outside the gene matches: 10. Germline values: CDR1 SGHNT, CDR2 YYREEE (reference sequence). The CDR3 consists of 14 residues. The CDR3 spells CASSLFDLTGGAFF. The CDR3, as DNA: TGTGCCAGCAGCTTATTTGATTTAACAGGGGGAGCTTTCTTT.

The rearrangement uses TRBV19 and TRBJ2-2, with 14 positions matching TRBD2. V lost 5 bases, J lost 7 bases, and 9 bases stayed unmatched. This CDR3 is built from 17 residues. CDR1 is LNHDA and CDR2 is SQIVND in the germline V gene (reference sequence). The chain's CDR3 is CASSRLAGGKTHGELFF. The CDR3, as DNA: TGTGCCAGTAGTCGACTAGCGGGAGGGAAGACCCACGGGGAGCTGTTTTTT.

The genes are TRBV28 and TRBJ2-3; 7 bases line up with TRBD2. In germline, CDR1 is MDHEN, CDR2 SYDVKM. The CDR3 is 13 amino acids. J gave up 3 bases and V 5 bases, and 2 bases lay outside the gene matches. The CDR3 DNA is TGTGCCAGCAGTCCAGCGGGGACAGATACGCAGTATTTT. It is translated as CASSPAGTDTQYF.

This clone was found a few times. V is TRBV27 and J is TRBJ2-1, with TRBD1 matching 10 bases. V was clipped by 3 bases and J by 9 bases; unmatched bases: 5. Germline V lookup: CDR1 MNHEY, CDR2 SMNVEV (reference sequence). The CDR3 contains 14 residues. The CDR3 spells CASSLGQGYAEQFF. For the CDR3, the DNA is TGTGCCAGCAGTTTGGGACAGGGGTATGCTGAGCAGTTCTTC.

This clone occurred a few times. V usage is TRBV5-8 and J usage is TRBJ2-6; D is perhaps TRBD1 (6 bases). CDR3 length equals 15 residues. Germline V CDR1 and CDR2: SGHTS, YDEGEE. V was clipped by 5 bases and J by 0 bases, with 9 bases between them. CDR3 nucleotide sequence: TGTGCCAGCAGAGTAGGGGGCTCTGGGGCCAACGTCCTGACTTTC. As protein: CASRVGGSGANVLTF.